This entry is about one T cell receptor beta chain. The data stem from a study of brain T cells in children with intractable seizures. Only in-frame clones appear in the TCRdb table, and some are missing; sequencing was by immunoSEQ multiplex PCR. The table shows fewer than 85,000 clones, with roughly 91% occurring only once. There are 16 residues in the CDR3. Trimming removed 6 bases at V and 2 bases at J, with 16 bases between. Germline-derived CDR1 and CDR2 are MDHEN and SYDVKM. The chain couples TRBV28 to TRBJ1-4; D is ambiguous. This clonotype was obtained from a boy under two years old with tuberous sclerosis and intractable seizures. This sample comprised peripheral blood, obtained at surgery. CDR3 DNA: TGTGCCAGCAGCTCTCTATTCAGTGATACTAATGAAAAACTGTTTTTT. It specifies CASSSLFSDTNEKLFF.